This TCR beta chain is from a study of blood T cell repertoires in COVID-19. The table came from immunoSEQ multiplex PCR; TCRdb's copy has only in-frame clones and leaves some out. There are over 100,000 clones in the sample; 84% occur only once, and around 4.2% lies in the top ten. Per germline, CDR1 LNHDA and CDR2 SQIVND (reference sequence). The CDR3 has 13 residues. V dropped 5 bases and J dropped 5 bases, with 11 bases sitting between them. The source material was PBMCs or T cells enriched from blood (not recorded which). This rearrangement joins TRBV19 to TRBJ2-3; D is perhaps TRBD2 (6 bases). This clonotype originated in a woman in her thirties who had recovered from COVID-19. The CDR3 coding sequence is TGTGCCAGTAGTGGAGGGTTGAAAGATACGCAGTATTTT. Amino acids: CASSGGLKDTQYF.